A single sample gave rise to the 18 T cell receptor beta chains below, sequenced in a study of blood T cell repertoires in COVID-19. Repertoires were generated with immunoSEQ multiplex PCR, while TCRdb's copy carries only in-frame clones and drops some. The sample shows some 370,000 clones, 85% to 90% of them seen only once. Source material: peripheral blood. These receptors all come from a man younger than 30 with active or convalescent COVID-19.

This CDR3 reads CASSLVAGYEQYF. The CDR3 DNA sequence: TGTGCCAGCAGCTTAGTGGCGGGTTACGAGCAGTACTTC. The rearrangement uses TRBV11-1 and TRBJ2-7, with TRBD2 as a possible D gene (5 bases). Germline V gene lookup returns CDR1 SGHAT and CDR2 FQDESV (reference sequence). The CDR3 contains 13 residues. V was cut by 1 base and J by 4 bases, with 8 bases left in between.

The V call is TRBV5-5, the J call TRBJ2-1; no clear D. Germline V gene sequence: CDR1 SGHKS, CDR2 YYEKEE (reference sequence). Trimming pared 1 base from V and 4 bases from J, leaving 9 bases between. The CDR3 extends over 14 amino acids. CDR3 protein: CASSLYTSYNEQFF. The CDR3 DNA sequence: TGTGCCAGCAGCTTGTATACTTCTTACAATGAGCAGTTCTTC.

This clone was counted a few times. J is TRBJ2-2 and V is TRBV28, with D possibly matching TRBD1 (6 bases). V was cut by 4 bases and J by 1 base, with 19 bases left in between. This CDR3 region has 18 residues. Germline lookup yields CDR1 MDHEN and CDR2 SYDVKM. The CDR3 here is CASSSPVHRARNTGELFF. The CDR3 bases are TGTGCCAGCAGTTCCCCCGTTCACAGGGCCAGGAACACCGGGGAGCTGTTTTTT.

The chain carries TRBV11-2 and TRBJ1-4; no reliable D call. Trimming took off 2 bases at V and 5 bases at J, with 12 bases between the two ends. CDR3 length: 15 residues. The germline gives CDR1 SGHAT, CDR2 FQNNGV. CDR3 residues: CASSLFRSGNEKLFF. The CDR3 DNA follows: TGTGCCAGCAGCTTATTCAGGTCCGGAAATGAAAAACTGTTTTTT.

This clone was picked up one time. The V gene is TRBV7-2, the J gene TRBJ1-5; D might be TRBD1 (5 bases). The CDR3 has 15 amino acids. With 5 bases removed from V and 6 bases from J, the gap between germline ends came to 17 bases. Germline V gene sequence: CDR1 SGHTA, CDR2 FQGNSA. Here the CDR3 DNA reads TGTGCCAGCAGCACGGGTCGAGGGGAGGCTCAGCCCCAGCATTTT. This codes for CASSTGRGEAQPQHF.

V gene TRBV9 combines with J gene TRBJ2-7; 8 nucleotides align to TRBD1. Germline V gene data show CDR1 as SGDLS and CDR2 as YYNGEE. V lost 4 bases, J lost 4 bases, and 7 bases stayed unmatched. The length of the CDR3 is 14 residues. The CDR3 DNA is TGTGCCAGCAGCATGGACAGGGTATCGTACGAGCAGTACTTC. It codes for CASSMDRVSYEQYF.

The chain joins TRBV6-2 or TRBV6-3 to TRBJ1-5; unclear D gene. CDR3 length: 12 amino acids. Per the germline V gene, CDR1 is MNHEY and CDR2 is SVGEGT. V lost 2 bases, J lost 6 bases, and 5 bases lay in between. The DNA for the CDR3 is TGTGCCAGCAGTTACCCGCGTCAGCCCCAGCATTTT. Its protein product is CASSYPRQPQHF.

This sequence joins TRBV19 and TRBJ1-6, with a tentative D call TRBD1 (6 bases). Germline V gene lookup returns CDR1 LNHDA and CDR2 SQIVND (reference sequence). Trimming cost V 4 bases and J 6 bases, with 13 bases left between them. The CDR3 spans 15 residues. Here the CDR3 reads CASSTATGSNSPLHF. The CDR3 nucleotides read TGTGCCAGTAGTACCGCAACAGGGTCTAATTCACCCCTCCACTTT.

The rearrangement links TRBV29-1 to TRBJ1-1, with no clear D. Trimming stripped 1 base from V and 4 bases from J, with 13 bases between. The V gene's germline CDR1 is SQVTM and CDR2 ANQGSEA. The CDR3 sequence is 14 residues long. In DNA form, the CDR3 reads TGCAGCGTTGAAGGAGGCAGAAAAGCCACTGAAGCTTTCTTT. Translated, it gives CSVEGGRKATEAFF.

The sample holds one count of this clone. The chain carries TRBV9 and TRBJ2-3; 8 bases line up with TRBD2. The CDR3 has 14 residues. Per germline, CDR1 SGDLS and CDR2 YYNGEE. Germline trimming cut 3 bases from V and 4 bases from J; bases unmatched to any gene: 4. The CDR3 nucleotides are TGTGCCAGCAGCGGAGCGGGGGCCCCAGATACGCAGTATTTT. It translates to CASSGAGAPDTQYF.

The J gene is TRBJ2-1, the V gene TRBV6-5; 9 bases agree with TRBD2. The CDR3 has 14 residues. The V gene's germline CDR1 is MNHEY and CDR2 SVGAGI. V lost 7 bases and J lost 9; bases outside the gene matches: 10. Written as DNA, the CDR3 is TGTGCCAGCATCGGCGGGAGGGAATGGGGTGAGCAGTTCTTC. Translating it yields CASIGGREWGEQFF.

Comment on this clone: Compared with germline, one end of the junction differs, possibly owing to a read error. The rearrangement links TRBV12-3 or TRBV12-4 to TRBJ1-1; TRBD1 agrees at 7 bases. This CDR3 contains 13 residues. In DNA form, the CDR3 reads TGTGCCAGCACCTCGGACAGGAACGCTGAAGCTTTCTTT. This translates into CASTSDRNAEAFF.

This clone was detected only once. The chain couples TRBV9 to TRBJ2-3, with 11 bases lining up with TRBD2. CDR3 size: 16 residues. V shed 0 bases, J shed 2 bases, and the junction held 2 bases outside the gene matches. Per the germline V gene, CDR1 is SGDLS and CDR2 is YYNGEE. The CDR3, as DNA: TGTGCCAGCAGCGTAGTAGCGGGAGGGATCACAGATACGCAGTATTTT. Translation: CASSVVAGGITDTQYF.

This clone was recorded once. The rearrangement uses TRBV3-1 (or the pseudogene TRBV3-2) and TRBJ2-3; D gene ambiguous. This CDR3 spans 12 amino acids. CDR1 is LGHDT and CDR2 is YNNKEL in the germline V gene (reference sequence). The V gene lost 8 bases and the J gene lost 4 bases, with 10 bases spanning the gap. The chain's CDR3 is CASGLFSDTQYF. CDR3 sequence (DNA): TGTGCCAGCGGGCTTTTTTCAGATACGCAGTATTTT.

The chain is built from TRBV4-1 and TRBJ1-2, with D perhaps TRBD1 (6 bases). V lost 5 bases and J lost 4, with 20 bases in between. Per germline, CDR1 MGHRA and CDR2 YSYEKL. The CDR3 loop spans 16 amino acids. The CDR3 bases are TGCGCCAGCAGCACATTTCATCAGGGGCCGAGCTATGGCTACACCTTC. Its translation is CASSTFHQGPSYGYTF.

This clone was seen many times. The chain couples TRBV6-1 to TRBJ2-1; 7 positions agree with TRBD2. The V gene end was trimmed by 1 base and the J gene end by 0 bases; junction bases not matched to a gene: 0. Germline CDR1 and CDR2: MNHNS and SASEGT. The CDR3 spans 15 residues. CDR3 region: CASSEVAGSYNEQFF. DNA of the CDR3: TGTGCCAGCAGTGAAGTAGCGGGCTCCTACAATGAGCAGTTCTTC.

The V gene is TRBV19, the J gene TRBJ1-2; TRBD1 matches 7 bases. The J segment lost 7 bases and the V segment lost 0 bases, leaving 8 bases of the junction unmatched. Germline CDR1 is LNHDA and CDR2 is SQIVND (reference sequence). The CDR3 extends over 15 amino acids. CDR3 coding DNA: TGTGCCAGTAGTATAGATCGGGACAGCGGACGTGGCTACACCTTC. This encodes CASSIDRDSGRGYTF. Variable domain in full (rest from reference TRBV19 and TRBJ1-2): DGGITQSPKYLFRKEGQNVTLSCEQNLNHDAMYWYRQDPGQGLRLIYYSQIVNDFQKGDIAEGYSVSREKKESFPLTVTSAQKNPTAFYLCASSIDRDSGRGYTFGSGTRLTVV.

The chain joins TRBV5-6 to TRBJ2-5, with 8 bases matching TRBD1. Looked up from germline, CDR1 is SGHDT and CDR2 is YYEEEE. CDR3 size: 13 residues. The ends lost 4 bases at V and 2 bases at J; junction bases unmatched: 1. Here the CDR3 reads CASSGDRQETQYF. Written as DNA, the CDR3 is TGTGCCAGCAGCGGGGACAGGCAAGAGACCCAGTACTTC.